This TCR beta chain was profiled in a study of shared clonotypes between healthy human individuals. Study summary: Participating donors consisted of two women and a few men aged 18 to 49.

Clones were read by immunoSEQ multiplex PCR, and TCRdb kept only the in-frame ones, dropping some. Of 2 million to 2.5 million clones listed, around 93% were seen once; the top ten hold 0.37%. This clone occurred a few times. The CDR3 consists of 12 residues. Germline CDR1 reads MNHEY; CDR2 reads SMNVEV (reference sequence). The V end lost 5 bases, the J end lost 6 bases, and 11 bases lay between the germline ends. The rearrangement uses TRBV27 and TRBJ2-7; D gene ambiguous. Sequenced material: naive CD4+ T cells from PBMCs. Subset described: CD45RA+ positively selected. The sequence derives from a man in his late teens or twenties in good health. Some clones in this sample may be carry-over from other donors' samples. The DNA for the CDR3 is TGTGCCAGCAGTCTCCCCTCCGGCGAGCAGTACTTC. It yields the protein CASSLPSGEQYF.